The 30 T cell receptor beta chains given below trace back to one sample, sequenced in a study of cytomegalovirus exposure and HLA in healthy donors. Method: immunoSEQ multiplex PCR; TCRdb's copy keeps in-frame clones and lacks some. The data hold over 200,000 clones, with 88% observed a single time. Input material: PBMCs. The origin of the receptors is a woman aged 18-35 years in good health and CMV-seronegative.

The chain recombines TRBV10-2 with TRBJ2-2; 7 nucleotides agree with TRBD1. Germline V lookup: CDR1 WSHSY, CDR2 SAAADI. This CDR3 has 17 residues. Trimming at V came to 6 bases and at J to 5 bases, leaving 15 bases not matched to a gene. CDR3 in amino acids: CASRHRWTGEGTGELFF. The CDR3, as DNA: TGCGCCAGCAGGCATCGCTGGACAGGAGAAGGGACCGGGGAGCTGTTTTTT.

The rearrangement links TRBV18 to TRBJ2-1; 10 bases line up with TRBD1. CDR3 length: 16 amino acids. Trimming took 4 bases from V and 8 from J; bases not matched to a gene: 11. Germline V gene sequence: CDR1 KGHSH, CDR2 LQKENI. CDR3 in DNA: TGTGCCAGCTCACTCTGGGACAGGGGTTTTGTTGATGAGCAGTTCTTC. It translates to CASSLWDRGFVDEQFF.

This chain joins TRBV9 and TRBJ1-2; maybe TRBD1 (5 bases). V was shortened by 3 bases and J by 0 bases, with 12 bases between the two germline ends. The CDR3 runs 15 residues. Germline lookup yields CDR1 SGDLS and CDR2 YYNGEE. In DNA form, the CDR3 reads TGTGCCAGCAGCGGGGGGGAGGGGCCTAACTATGGCTACACCTTC. It translates to CASSGGEGPNYGYTF.

The V call is TRBV2, the J call TRBJ2-1; 9 bases match TRBD2. Looked up from germline, CDR1 is SNHLY and CDR2 is FYNNEI. This CDR3 is 12 amino acids long. V shed 6 bases and J 13 bases; nucleotides not matched to a gene: 7. CDR3 region: CASSERLADQFF. The CDR3 DNA is TGTGCCAGCAGCGAGAGACTAGCGGACCAGTTCTTC.

V gene TRBV27 combines with J gene TRBJ1-1, with TRBD1 matching over 8 bases. The CDR3 has 18 residues. The germline CDR1 and CDR2 sequences are MNHEY and SMNVEV (reference sequence). Losses at the gene ends were 5 bases for V and 0 bases for J; bases not matched to a gene: 14. CDR3 sequence reads: CASSPRDRRVWLNTEAFF. The CDR3 DNA is TGTGCCAGCAGTCCCAGGGACAGGCGGGTTTGGTTGAACACTGAAGCTTTCTTT.

This chain connects TRBV7-2 to TRBJ1-5; no clear D. CDR1 and CDR2 from the germline V gene are SGHTA and FQGNSA. The CDR3 has 13 amino acids. Deletions cut 7 bases from V and 0 bases from J, with 7 bases between. CDR3: CASTGNSNQPQHF. The DNA for the CDR3 is TGTGCCAGCACCGGGAATAGCAATCAGCCCCAGCATTTT.

The chain joins TRBV11-2 to TRBJ1-5; D is ambiguous. CDR1 is SGHAT, CDR2 FQNNGV, per germline. This CDR3 spans 16 amino acids. Trimming left V 8 bases short and J 2 bases short, with 19 bases between. The DNA for the CDR3 is TGTGCCAGCCCAGCCTGCGTCGGGGAGGGCAATCAGCCCCAGCATTTT. The encoded protein is CASPACVGEGNQPQHF.

The V gene is TRBV18, the J gene TRBJ2-7; 9 bases are shared with TRBD2. CDR1 and CDR2 from the germline V gene are KGHSH and LQKENI. The junction had 8 bases not matched to a gene; V was cut back by 3 bases and J by 2 bases. The CDR3 length is 16 residues. The CDR3 loop reads CASSPSLTSGPYEQYF. The CDR3 bases are TGTGCCAGCTCACCTTCTCTGACTAGCGGACCCTACGAGCAGTACTTC.

This rearrangement joins TRBV4-3 to TRBJ2-3, with 8 bases that match TRBD1. This CDR3 is 17 amino acids long. CDR1 and CDR2 (germline): LGHNA, YSLEER. The J segment lost 3 bases and the V segment lost 1 base, leaving 9 bases of the junction unmatched. The CDR3 loop is CASSQVGQGHGTDTQYF. As DNA, the CDR3 is TGCGCCAGCAGCCAAGTAGGACAGGGACACGGAACAGATACGCAGTATTTT.

V is TRBV7-8 and J is TRBJ1-1, with D unresolved. This CDR3 region has 13 residues. The V gene's germline CDR1 is SGHVS and CDR2 FQNEAQ. With 0 bases removed from V and 1 base from J, the gap between germline ends came to 3 bases. The chain's CDR3 is CASSLARNTEAFF. The CDR3, as DNA: TGTGCCAGCAGCTTAGCCAGGAACACTGAAGCTTTCTTT. The full variable domain, its missing parts supplied by reference TRBV7-8 and TRBJ1-1, is GAGVSQSPRYKVAKRGQDVALRCDPISGHVSLFWYQQALGQGPEFLTYFQNEAQLDKSGLPSDRFFAERPEGSVSTLKIQRTQQEDSAVYLCASSLARNTEAFFGQGTRLTVV.

The V gene is TRBV30, the J gene TRBJ2-6; 8 bases align to TRBD2. The junction had 6 bases not matched to a gene; V was cut back by 1 base and J by 1 base. Germline V gene sequence: CDR1 GTSNPN, CDR2 SVGIG (reference sequence). The CDR3 runs 17 residues. The CDR3 DNA follows: TGTGCCTGGAGTGCGGGACTAGGACTTTCTGGGGCCAACGTCCTGACTTTC. It specifies CAWSAGLGLSGANVLTF. The variable domain in full, completed from reference TRBV30 and TRBJ2-6, reads SQTIHQWPATLVQPVGSPLSLECTVEGTSNPNLYWYRQAAGRGLQLLFYSVGIGQISSEVPQNLSASRPQDRQFILSSKKLLLSDSGFYLCAWSAGLGLSGANVLTFGAGSRLTVL.

The CDR3 DNA reads TGCGCCAGCAGCGGCGGGTCTGGTGAAAAACTGTTTTTT. This codes for CASSGGSGEKLFF. This chain joins TRBV5-1 and TRBJ1-4; D is unclear. The germline gives CDR1 SGHRS, CDR2 YFSETQ. Trimming shortened V by 4 bases and J by 7 bases, and 11 bases separated the two germline ends. The CDR3 is made up of 13 amino acids. Full variable domain (rest looked up from reference TRBV5-1 and TRBJ1-4): KAGVTQTPRYLIKTRGQQVTLSCSPISGHRSVSWYQQTPGQGLQFLFEYFSETQRNKGNFPGRFSGRQFSNSRSEMNVSTLELGDSALYLCASSGGSGEKLFFGSGTQLSVL.

The chain carries TRBV5-6 and TRBJ2-1; D perhaps matches TRBD1 (5 bases). Per the germline V gene, CDR1 is SGHDT and CDR2 is YYEEEE. This CDR3 is 14 amino acids long. The V and J ends lost 6 bases and 9 bases respectively, with 19 bases between them. The CDR3 sequence: CASTDSPMRSEQFF. The CDR3 DNA is TGTGCCAGCACCGACAGCCCCATGAGAAGTGAGCAGTTCTTC. Using reference TRBV5-6 and TRBJ2-1 for the parts outside the CDR3, the full variable domain is DAGVTQSPTHLIKTRGQQVTLRCSPKSGHDTVSWYQQALGQGPQFIFQYYEEEERQRGNFPDRFSGHQFPNYSSELNVNALLLGDSALYLCASTDSPMRSEQFFGPGTRLTVL.

This chain connects TRBV11-2 to TRBJ1-1; D is unresolved. CDR3 length equals 15 residues. Germline values: CDR1 SGHAT, CDR2 FQNNGV. The V end lost 2 bases, the J end lost 1 base, and 11 bases lay between the germline ends. The CDR3 is CASSLSGEPNTEAFF. The DNA for the CDR3 is TGTGCCAGCAGCTTAAGTGGGGAGCCGAACACTGAAGCTTTCTTT.

The gene calls are TRBV5-8 and TRBJ2-2; no firm D call. Germline V gene data show CDR1 as SGHTS and CDR2 as YDEGEE. The ends were cut back, 5 bases at V and 2 bases at J, with 13 bases in the middle. The CDR3 covers 15 residues. CDR3 nucleotides: TGTGCCAGCAGGCTTCGGTCCAAAAACACCGGGGAGCTGTTTTTT. Amino acids: CASRLRSKNTGELFF.

This clone was counted once. For the CDR3, the DNA is TGTGCCAGCAGCTTAGATTATTCCACAGGGCAATCCTATGGCTACACCTTC. Translating gives CASSLDYSTGQSYGYTF. This chain connects TRBV11-2 to TRBJ1-2; the D gene is possibly TRBD1 (6 bases). The CDR3 runs to 17 residues. The ends were cut back, 0 bases at V and 4 bases at J, with 18 bases in the middle. CDR1 is SGHAT and CDR2 is FQNNGV in the germline V gene.

This chain joins TRBV28 and TRBJ1-2; tentatively, D is TRBD1 (5 bases). Trimming took off 6 bases at V and 4 bases at J, with 21 bases between the two ends. CDR1 is MDHEN, CDR2 SYDVKM, per germline. The CDR3 has 16 residues. The DNA of the CDR3 is TGTGCCAGCAGATTTGCCCAGGGAAATCTCCCCTATGGCTACACCTTC. Protein: CASRFAQGNLPYGYTF.

The genes are TRBV6-5 and TRBJ2-5; D gene unclear. Trimming removed 5 bases from V and 4 bases from J, with 5 bases in between. The CDR3 covers 11 residues. Germline V lookup: CDR1 MNHEY, CDR2 SVGAGI. The CDR3 DNA sequence: TGTGCCAGCAGTCAGGCAGAGACCCAGTACTTC. It yields the protein CASSQAETQYF.

The rearrangement joins TRBV28 to TRBJ2-7, with 8 bases that match TRBD2. CDR1 and CDR2 (germline): MDHEN, SYDVKM. The CDR3 spans 16 residues. The J segment lost 1 base and the V segment lost 3 bases, leaving 8 bases of the junction unmatched. CDR3 nucleotide sequence: TGTGCCAGCAGTTTTCGAGCTAGCGGGCGGTCCTACGAGCAGTACTTC. Translated, it gives CASSFRASGRSYEQYF.

This clone was found once. Here the CDR3 reads CASSSIKGDRANYEQYF. CDR3 sequence (DNA): TGTGCCAGCAGCTCAATAAAAGGGGACAGGGCAAACTACGAGCAGTACTTC. V is TRBV5-8 and J is TRBJ2-7; TRBD1 matches at 9 bases. The CDR3 spans 17 residues. Germline loops: CDR1 SGHTS, CDR2 YDEGEE. After removal of 3 bases from V and 3 bases from J, the junction contained 13 bases not matched to a gene.

The chain carries TRBV28 and TRBJ2-1; TRBD2 matches 16 bases. Per germline, CDR1 MDHEN and CDR2 SYDVKM. V trimming: 6 bases; J trimming: 0 bases; junction bases outside the gene matches: 5. This CDR3 is 18 amino acids long. The CDR3 coding sequence is TGTGCCAGCAGCCCGGGACTAGCGGGAGGGCCCTCCTACAATGAGCAGTTCTTC. Protein product: CASSPGLAGGPSYNEQFF. Complete variable domain (other parts from reference TRBV28 and TRBJ2-1): DVKVTQSSRYLVKRTGEKVFLECVQDMDHENMFWYRQDPGLGLRLIYFSYDVKMKEKGDIPEGYSVSREKKERFSLILESASTNQTSMYLCASSPGLAGGPSYNEQFFGPGTRLTVL.

The chain carries TRBV28 and TRBJ2-7, with D perhaps matching TRBD2 (6 bases). The germline gives CDR1 MDHEN, CDR2 SYDVKM. This CDR3 has 13 residues. V gave up 2 bases and J gave up 6 bases, with 11 bases separating them. For the CDR3, the DNA is TGTGCCAGCAGTTTACGGGGGTTCCTCGAGCAGTACTTC. It is translated as CASSLRGFLEQYF.

The V and J genes are TRBV5-1 and TRBJ2-5; 7 nucleotides match TRBD2. The ends lost 4 bases at V and 3 bases at J; junction bases unmatched: 15. Germline assignment: CDR1 SGHRS and CDR2 YFSETQ. CDR3 length: 17 residues. The CDR3: CASSPMVRTGGEETQYF. The CDR3 region has the DNA TGCGCCAGCAGCCCGATGGTAAGGACGGGAGGAGAAGAGACCCAGTACTTC. Filled out from reference TRBV5-1 and TRBJ2-5, the complete variable domain reads KAGVTQTPRYLIKTRGQQVTLSCSPISGHRSVSWYQQTPGQGLQFLFEYFSETQRNKGNFPGRFSGRQFSNSRSEMNVSTLELGDSALYLCASSPMVRTGGEETQYFGPGTRLLVL.

The V call is TRBV9, the J call TRBJ2-2; TRBD1 agrees at 8 bases. This CDR3 comprises 15 residues. CDR1 and CDR2 (germline): SGDLS, YYNGEE. The ends lost 4 bases at V and 4 bases at J; junction bases unmatched: 6. The CDR3: CASSPTGTGTGELFF. In nucleotides, the CDR3 is TGTGCCAGCAGCCCAACCGGGACAGGCACCGGGGAGCTGTTTTTT.

The chain uses TRBV9 and TRBJ1-2, with TRBD1 as a possible D gene (5 bases). V was clipped by 3 bases and J by 8 bases, with 17 bases between them. Germline V gives CDR1 SGDLS, CDR2 YYNGEE. The CDR3 contains 14 residues. In DNA, the CDR3 is TGTGCCAGCAGCGCTGGGACTCCCGAGAGGGGCTACACCTTC. It codes for CASSAGTPERGYTF.

The genes are TRBV29-1 and TRBJ2-5, with 8 positions matching TRBD1. The length of the CDR3 is 12 residues. With V trimmed by 7 bases and J by 3 bases, 4 bases remained unmatched. Looked up from germline, CDR1 is SQVTM and CDR2 is ANQGSEA. The CDR3 region is CSANRGEETQYF. Written as DNA, the CDR3 is TGCAGCGCCAACAGGGGGGAAGAGACCCAGTACTTC.

This chain connects TRBV5-6 to TRBJ1-3, with D perhaps TRBD1 (6 bases). CDR1 SGHDT and CDR2 YYEEEE come from the germline V gene. Trimming left V 2 bases short and J 2 bases short, with 8 bases between. The CDR3 has 14 residues. CDR3 amino acids: CASSFTGPGNTIYF. The CDR3 DNA follows: TGTGCCAGCAGCTTCACAGGGCCTGGAAACACCATATATTTT.

This clone was found a few times. This CDR3 is CASSSTSGSYNEQFF. The CDR3 DNA follows: TGTGCCAGCAGTTCGACTAGCGGGTCATACAATGAGCAGTTCTTC. This chain uses TRBV6-5 with TRBJ2-1; 10 bases are shared with TRBD2. Germline V gene sequence: CDR1 MNHEY, CDR2 SVGAGI. The V and J ends lost 4 bases and 4 bases, in that order; junction bases with no gene match: 4. The CDR3 totals 15 residues.

The chain carries TRBV5-1 and TRBJ2-2; 7 positions agree with TRBD1. Germline V CDR1 and CDR2: SGHRS, YFSETQ. This CDR3 contains 14 residues. V lost 7 bases, J lost 4 bases, and 7 bases stayed unmatched. For the CDR3, the DNA is TGCGCCAGCGAGACAGGGCGAAGCACCGGGGAGCTGTTTTTT. Amino acid sequence: CASETGRSTGELFF.

In its sample, this clone was seen once. The chain employs TRBV28 and TRBJ2-1; TRBD1 is a possible D gene (6 bases). This CDR3 contains 20 residues. CDR1 is MDHEN and CDR2 is SYDVKM in the germline V gene. The ends were cut back, 3 bases at V and 1 base at J, with 25 bases in the middle. CDR3 in amino acids: CASSFRGSQPGTGSYNEQFF. CDR3 coding DNA: TGTGCCAGCAGTTTCAGGGGCTCACAACCCGGGACCGGTTCCTACAATGAGCAGTTCTTC.